Below, 27 T cell receptor beta chains from the same sample are listed, as sequenced in a study of T cell responses to AZD1222 COVID-19 vaccine. Clones were read by immunoSEQ multiplex PCR, and TCRdb kept only the in-frame ones, dropping some. Here the sample spans about 120,000 clones, just over 90% being singletons. Sequenced here: peripheral blood, sampled 28 days after the second AZD1222 dose. These receptors were obtained from an adult who received the AZD1222 COVID-19 vaccine.

The chain links TRBV6-2 or TRBV6-3 to TRBJ2-5, with 13 bases fitting TRBD2. This CDR3 has 17 amino acids. CDR1 is MNHEY, CDR2 SVGEGT, per germline. The ends lost 2 bases at V and 6 bases at J; junction bases unmatched: 9. This CDR3 is CASSYPGLAGSKKTQYF. The CDR3 bases are TGTGCCAGCAGTTACCCGGGACTAGCGGGAAGTAAAAAGACCCAGTACTTC.

As for this clone: Germline is not matched at one junction end, which may reflect a read error. The rearrangement joins TRBV6-1 to TRBJ1-2; D unclear. The CDR3 covers 10 residues. Germline V gene data show CDR1 as MNHNS and CDR2 as SASEGT. For the CDR3, the DNA is TGTGCCAGCAGCCAGACAAGGCTCGCCTTC. Translated: CASSQTRLAF.

V and J are TRBV4-2 and TRBJ1-3; D is ambiguous. Trimming cost V 0 bases and J 5 bases, with 11 bases left between them. Germline values: CDR1 LGHNA, CDR2 YNFKEQ. CDR3 length equals 15 residues. In nucleotides, the CDR3 is TGTGCCAGCAGCCAAGATCTGAACAGCCGAAACACCATATATTTT. Translating gives CASSQDLNSRNTIYF.

The chain has TRBV6-5 and TRBJ1-5; D may be TRBD1 (5 bases). Trimming cost V 4 bases and J 3 bases, with 10 bases left between them. Germline V gene data show CDR1 as MNHEY and CDR2 as SVGAGI. The CDR3 loop spans 14 amino acids. The CDR3, as DNA: TGTGCCAGCAGTTGGGACCGGGACAATCAGCCCCAGCATTTT. It is translated as CASSWDRDNQPQHF.

Note on this clone: Additional DNA sequences in this sample encode the identical CDR3. The V call is TRBV18, the J call TRBJ1-2, with D possibly being TRBD1 (6 bases). The CDR3 covers 13 residues. Per the germline V gene, CDR1 is KGHSH and CDR2 is LQKENI. V was cut by 3 bases and J by 3 bases, with 8 bases left in between. The DNA of the CDR3 is TGTGCCAGCTCACCGGGGGGCGACTATGGCTACACCTTC. Translating it yields CASSPGGDYGYTF.

The gene calls are TRBV9 and TRBJ2-5; D not resolved. V shed 0 bases and J shed 7 bases, with 4 bases lying between them. CDR1 and CDR2 from the germline V gene are SGDLS and YYNGEE. The length of the CDR3 is 11 residues. The CDR3 reads CASSVGGTQYF. CDR3 bases: TGTGCCAGCAGCGTAGGGGGGACCCAGTACTTC. The entire variable domain, with the rest obtained from reference TRBV9 and TRBJ2-5, is as follows: DSGVTQTPKHLITATGQRVTLRCSPRSGDLSVYWYQQSLDQGLQFLIQYYNGEERAKGNILERFSAQQFPDLHSELNLSSLELGDSALYFCASSVGGTQYFGPGTRLLVL.

The V call is TRBV9, the J call TRBJ2-7; D is possibly TRBD2 (6 bases). V was trimmed by 0 bases and J by 6 bases, leaving 13 bases between them. This CDR3 has 14 residues. Germline V gene lookup returns CDR1 SGDLS and CDR2 YYNGEE. CDR3: CASSVDYRRGEQYF. The CDR3 DNA sequence: TGTGCCAGCAGCGTAGACTACAGGAGGGGCGAGCAGTACTTC.

The chain employs TRBV9 and TRBJ2-7; maybe TRBD2 (7 bases). Germline CDR1 SGDLS, CDR2 YYNGEE. The CDR3 contains 15 residues. Trimming shortened V by 4 bases and J by 2 bases, and 16 bases separated the two germline ends. The CDR3 loop is CASSPGGQGTYEQYF. CDR3 coding DNA: TGTGCCAGCAGCCCCGGGGGGCAGGGAACCTACGAGCAGTACTTC.

This clone has only a few counts. This chain uses TRBV27 with TRBJ1-6; a possible D gene is TRBD1 (5 bases). The CDR3 runs 15 residues. CDR1 and CDR2 from the germline V gene are MNHEY and SMNVEV (reference sequence). V was pared by 6 bases and J by 8 bases, with 17 bases between. CDR3 sequence (DNA): TGTGCCAGCAGGGCCCTGAGGGGCACTTATTCACCCCTCCACTTT. As protein: CASRALRGTYSPLHF.

This clone was picked up one time. V usage is TRBV30 and J usage is TRBJ2-3, with D perhaps TRBD1 or TRBD2 (6 bases each). There are 18 residues in the CDR3. V was cut by 0 bases and J by 4 bases, with 23 bases left in between. Looked up from germline, CDR1 is GTSNPN and CDR2 is SVGIG (reference sequence). CDR3 sequence (DNA): TGTGCCTGGAGTGTTGGGGGGCCCTTAGCAGTATCGCCAGATACGCAGTATTTT. Protein sequence: CAWSVGGPLAVSPDTQYF. The full variable domain, its missing parts supplied by reference TRBV30 and TRBJ2-3, is SQTIHQWPATLVQPVGSPLSLECTVEGTSNPNLYWYRQAAGRGLQLLFYSVGIGQISSEVPQNLSASRPQDRQFILSSKKLLLSDSGFYLCAWSVGGPLAVSPDTQYFGPGTRLTVL.

The chain is built from TRBV27 and TRBJ2-7; a possible D gene is TRBD2 (6 bases). Trimming pared 5 bases from V and 2 bases from J, leaving 19 bases between. Germline-derived CDR1 and CDR2 are MNHEY and SMNVEV (reference sequence). This CDR3 contains 16 residues. The CDR3 loop reads CASSPLPTSRTYEQYF. The DNA of the CDR3 is TGTGCCAGCAGTCCTCTCCCGACTAGTAGGACCTACGAGCAGTACTTC.

The genes are TRBV7-9 and TRBJ1-4; tentatively, D is TRBD1 (6 bases). Trimming removed 5 bases from V and 5 bases from J, with 12 bases in between. In germline, CDR1 is SEHNR, CDR2 FQNEAQ (reference sequence). There are 14 residues in the CDR3. CDR3 in DNA: TGTGCCAGCAGCCTCCAGGGGTCGAATGAAAAACTGTTTTTT. Protein: CASSLQGSNEKLFF.

The CDR3 spells CASSQSRGYTDTQYF. The DNA for the CDR3 is TGCGCCAGCAGTCAATCGCGGGGGTATACGGATACGCAGTATTTT. The gene calls are TRBV23-1 and TRBJ2-3; TRBD2 agrees at 7 bases. TRBV23-1 is given ORF status, its function remaining uncertain. Trimming at V came to 0 bases and at J to 6 bases, leaving 6 bases not matched to a gene. The CDR3 extends over 15 amino acids.

The chain joins TRBV18 to TRBJ2-7; 8 bases align to TRBD1. Germline loops: CDR1 KGHSH, CDR2 LQKENI. This CDR3 contains 15 residues. V gave up 4 bases and J gave up 7 bases; unmatched junction bases: 12. The CDR3 is CASSLTIGTGGEQYF. CDR3 sequence (DNA): TGTGCCAGCTCACTGACCATCGGGACAGGAGGTGAGCAGTACTTC.

The V call is TRBV7-6, the J call TRBJ2-2; the D gene could be TRBD1 or TRBD2 (5 bases each). CDR3 length: 16 amino acids. Germline loops: CDR1 SGHVS, CDR2 FNYEAQ. V lost 2 bases and J lost 0, with 10 bases in between. In nucleotides, the CDR3 is TGTGCCAGCAGCTTACGGGGACCGTCGAACACCGGGGAGCTGTTTTTT. Translated: CASSLRGPSNTGELFF. The variable domain in full, with the rest retrieved from reference TRBV7-6 and TRBJ2-2, is GAGVSQSPRYKVTKRGQDVALRCDPISGHVSLYWYRQALGQGPEFLTYFNYEAQQDKSGLPNDRFSAERPEGSISTLTIQRTEQRDSAMYRCASSLRGPSNTGELFFGEGSRLTVL.

The chain has TRBV5-4 and TRBJ2-5; D is unclear. The V and J ends lost 0 bases and 6 bases respectively, with 9 bases between them. Germline V CDR1 and CDR2: SGHNT, YYREEE (reference sequence). The CDR3 consists of 13 residues. The CDR3 DNA follows: TGTGCCAGCAGCTTGGGACTCGGAAAGACCCAGTACTTC. Its protein is CASSLGLGKTQYF.

This chain connects TRBV6-6 to TRBJ1-2; no definite D call. The CDR3 runs 12 residues. V was trimmed by 10 bases and J by 4 bases, leaving 13 bases between them. Per germline, CDR1 MNHNY and CDR2 SVGAGI (reference sequence). CDR3 loop: CATTELGYGYTF. The CDR3 coding sequence is TGTGCCACCACAGAGTTGGGCTATGGCTACACCTTC.

This clone was seen only a few times. The genes are TRBV6-5 and TRBJ2-5; D gene uncertain. CDR3 length: 11 amino acids. CDR1 is MNHEY and CDR2 is SVGAGI in the germline V gene. V was cut by 6 bases and J by 5 bases, with 7 bases left in between. The CDR3 nucleotides read TGTGCCAGCAGCACGCGGGAGACCCAGTACTTC. Translated, it gives CASSTRETQYF.

This clone has only one observation. The J gene is TRBJ2-5, the V gene TRBV29-1; 7 positions match TRBD1. Losses at the gene ends were 6 bases for V and 3 bases for J; bases not matched to a gene: 4. This CDR3 contains 12 residues. CDR1 and CDR2 from the germline V gene are SQVTM and ANQGSEA. This CDR3 is CSVRGREETQYF. The CDR3 region has the DNA TGCAGCGTAAGGGGGCGGGAAGAGACCCAGTACTTC.

CDR3 nucleotide sequence: TGTGCCAGCTCAATCTCCTACAATGAGCAGTTCTTC. Encoded protein: CASSISYNEQFF. This sequence joins TRBV28 and TRBJ2-1, with D unresolved. This CDR3 spans 12 amino acids. The V gene lost 8 bases and the J gene lost 0 bases, with 5 bases spanning the gap. Germline V gene sequence: CDR1 MDHEN, CDR2 SYDVKM.

The chain joins TRBV4-3 to TRBJ2-5; the D gene could be TRBD1 or TRBD2 (5 bases each). CDR1 is LGHNA, CDR2 YSLEER, per germline. The CDR3 consists of 16 residues. V lost 4 bases, J lost 5 bases, and 20 bases lay in between. The DNA of the CDR3 is TGCGCCAGCAGCCCCACACCAGAGGGGCCTGAGGAGACCCAGTACTTC. Translation: CASSPTPEGPEETQYF.

The chain employs TRBV4-3 and TRBJ2-3; D gene ambiguous. The germline V gene has CDR1 LGHNA and CDR2 YSLEER. This CDR3 spans 14 amino acids. The germline V and J ends were trimmed by 1 base and 6 bases, with 11 bases remaining between them. Here the CDR3 DNA reads TGCGCCAGCAGCCAAGGTTCGGCGCGTGATACGCAGTATTTT. Protein sequence: CASSQGSARDTQYF.

This chain uses TRBV9 with TRBJ2-1; maybe TRBD2 (6 bases). The CDR3 has 13 residues. The germline CDR1 and CDR2 sequences are SGDLS and YYNGEE. Between the trimmed V and J ends, which lost 2 bases and 4 bases, there was a span of 7 bases. DNA of the CDR3: TGTGCCAGCAGCGTTAGCGGTTACAATGAGCAGTTCTTC. Its protein is CASSVSGYNEQFF. Full variable domain (missing parts from reference TRBV9 and TRBJ2-1): DSGVTQTPKHLITATGQRVTLRCSPRSGDLSVYWYQQSLDQGLQFLIQYYNGEERAKGNILERFSAQQFPDLHSELNLSSLELGDSALYFCASSVSGYNEQFFGPGTRLTVL.

This rearrangement joins TRBV2 to TRBJ1-2; 7 nucleotides align to TRBD1. The CDR3 is 12 residues long. Germline values: CDR1 SNHLY, CDR2 FYNNEI. Trimming took 5 bases from V and 8 from J; bases not matched to a gene: 5. The CDR3 nucleotides read TGTGCCAGCAGTACAGGGGAGGGAGGCTACACCTTC. Translation: CASSTGEGGYTF.

CDR3 in amino acids: CASSIAPLAFF. In DNA form, the CDR3 reads TGTGCCAGCAGTATTGCCCCGTTGGCTTTCTTT. The rearrangement joins TRBV7-6 to TRBJ1-1; D unresolved. This CDR3 comprises 11 residues. V gave up 6 bases and J gave up 11 bases, with 13 bases separating them. CDR1 is SGHVS, CDR2 FNYEAQ, per germline.

V gene TRBV20-1 combines with J gene TRBJ2-1; TRBD2 aligns across 11 bases. The CDR3 has 15 residues. From germline, CDR1 is DFQATT and CDR2 SNEGSKA (reference sequence). V dropped 3 bases and J dropped 5; count of bases not matched to a gene: 6. The CDR3 nucleotides are TGCAGTGCTAGTAGTTTAGCGGGGGGGCACAATGAGCAGTTCTTC. As protein: CSASSLAGGHNEQFF.

V is TRBV7-8 and J is TRBJ1-2; 9 positions match TRBD1. The CDR3 spans 13 residues. The V gene's germline CDR1 is SGHVS and CDR2 FQNEAQ. Trimming took 4 bases from V and 7 from J; bases not matched to a gene: 4. The DNA for the CDR3 is TGTGCCAGCAGCTCGGACAGGGGAATTGGCTACACCTTC. Amino acid sequence: CASSSDRGIGYTF.